The rows below give T cell receptor beta chains drawn from one sample of a study of OX40 agonist ivuxolimab in advanced cancers. Method: immunoSEQ multiplex PCR; TCRdb's copy keeps in-frame clones and lacks some. The sample carries under 85,000 clones, approximately 78% recorded once. The sample was CD4+ or CD8+ T cells sorted from blood, taken in a trial of the OX40 agonist ivuxolimab. Every receptor here comes from an adult with an advanced solid tumor such as melanoma, head and neck, liver or kidney cancer. CDR3s leave out the opening cysteine and the closing phenylalanine or tryptophan. Clone size is not always given. Where it is, it says once, few, many or a class for expanded clones.

>NA|TRBV11-2
ASSLVPGTNEKLF
>NA|TRBV18
ASSPPVGATNEKLF
>NA|TRBV10-3
AISDHPGYTEAF
>NA|TRBV4-3
ASSLSGARVDTQY
>NA|TRBV6-5
ASSYDSRRGQPQH
>NA|TRBV19
ASSMYGQETQY
>NA|TRBV5-5
ASSLVAGPSYNSPLH
>NA|TRBV10-1
ASSEIGDRGYEQY
>NA|TRBV6-6
ASSYPPPGGYGYT
>NA|TRBV5-1
ASSTSASSYEQY
>few|TRBV6-5
ASRGGPGELF
>NA|TRBV7-8
ASSLTGGSGNTIY
>NA|TRBV9
AGSPRTSANYGYT
>NA|TRBV6-5
ASSYLETQY
>once|TRBV10-2
ASRDWESYEQY
>once|TRBV28
ASSPPPAGGRTDTQY
>NA|TRBV7-2
ASSLSPPGDTEAF
>NA|TRBV6-5
ATRTGWTDTQY
>medium-sized|TRBV15
ATSRDSLSTGYT
>NA|TRBV5-1
ASSFEPGAHTEAF
>NA|TRBV11-2
ASSPRPGLAHGYT
>NA|TRBV10-3
AISSRLAGGVNEQF
>few|TRBV19
ASSLLGQTSSYEQY
>few|TRBV9
ASSPLLGEKLF